The 8 T cell receptor beta chains given below trace back to one sample, sequenced in a study of CD8 T cells in ankylosing spondylitis. TCRdb reanalysed the 5' RACE reads using MiXCR and keeps one entry per CDR3 protein. The repertoire holds around 23,000 distinct CDR3 sequences, with roughly 17% as singletons. What was sequenced was blood. Receptors were obtained from a male donor with ankylosing spondylitis or in good health (not recorded which).

This clonotype showed up just once. The V call is TRBV19, the J call TRBJ2-5, with D possibly matching TRBD2 (5 bases). Between the trimmed V and J ends, which lost 8 bases and 5 bases, there was a span of 15 bases. The CDR3 runs to 13 residues. Looked up from germline, CDR1 is LNHDA and CDR2 is SQIVND (reference sequence). The CDR3 DNA reads as TGTGCCAGTTCCGAGGGCAGGACGGAGACCCAGTACTTC. It yields the protein CASSEGRTETQYF.

This clonotype occurred many times. This chain links TRBV20-1 with TRBJ1-2, with 7 bases fitting TRBD1. The CDR3 is made up of 15 amino acids. Unmatched junction bases numbered 11, after V lost 3 bases and J lost 4 bases. Germline CDR1 is DFQATT and CDR2 is SNEGSKA (reference sequence). CDR3 bases: TGCAGTGCTAGGGCCCTTAGAGGGGGCGGCTATGGCTACACCTTC. Its protein product is CSARALRGGGYGYTF.

This clonotype showed up many times. This sequence joins TRBV5-1 and TRBJ1-4, with D unclear. Germline V lookup: CDR1 SGHRS, CDR2 YFSETQ. CDR3 size: 15 residues. V lost 4 bases, J lost 0 bases, and 10 bases lay in between. CDR3 sequence: CASSKDGTTNEKLFF. The CDR3 region has the DNA TGCGCCAGCAGCAAGGACGGAACAACTAATGAAAAACTGTTTTTT.

Only a few counts were recorded for this clonotype. The V and J genes are TRBV4-1 and TRBJ2-1, with TRBD2 matching 11 bases. V was clipped by 0 bases and J by 9 bases; unmatched bases: 10. Germline V CDR1 and CDR2: MGHRA, YSYEKL. The CDR3 runs to 17 residues. The CDR3 DNA reads as TGCGCCAGCAGCCAAGAAAGGGGGACTAGCGGTTGGTCTGAGCAGTTCTTC. It is translated as CASSQERGTSGWSEQFF.

The sample holds a few counts of this clonotype. The gene calls are TRBV20-1 and TRBJ1-4, with D uncertain. In germline, CDR1 is DFQATT, CDR2 SNEGSKA (reference sequence). The V end was cut by 0 bases, the J end by 4 bases, with 12 bases between. The CDR3 sequence is 15 residues long. CDR3: CSARDITANNEKLFF. CDR3 coding DNA: TGCAGTGCTAGAGATATTACGGCCAATAATGAAAAACTGTTTTTT.

The chain employs TRBV5-1 and TRBJ2-2; no clear D gene. Germline CDR1 reads SGHRS; CDR2 reads YFSETQ. The CDR3 totals 12 residues. Trimming shortened V by 4 bases and J by 0 bases, and 1 base separated the two germline ends. This CDR3 reads CASSPNTGELFF. CDR3 coding DNA: TGCGCCAGCAGCCCGAACACCGGGGAGCTGTTTTTT.

At least ten counts were recorded for this clonotype. The CDR3 loop reads CAISEGGNTDTQYF. The CDR3 nucleotides read TGTGCCATCAGTGAGGGCGGGAACACAGATACGCAGTATTTT. V and J are TRBV10-3 and TRBJ2-3, with D possibly matching TRBD2 (6 bases). The germline CDR1 and CDR2 sequences are ENHRY and SYGVKD. V lost 2 bases, J lost 2 bases, and 8 bases lay in between. This CDR3 has 14 residues.

This clonotype was seen ten or more times. The rearrangement uses TRBV11-2 and TRBJ2-1, with a tentative D call TRBD1 (5 bases). V lost 5 bases and J lost 0, with 17 bases in between. CDR1 is SGHAT, CDR2 FQNNGV, per germline. This CDR3 region has 17 residues. CDR3 DNA: TGTGCCAGCAGCCCCATAAAGGGGCTAAGCTCCTACAATGAGCAGTTCTTC. Protein product: CASSPIKGLSSYNEQFF.